Below are 24 T cell receptor beta chains sequenced from a single sample in a study of blood T cell repertoires in COVID-19. Profiled with immunoSEQ multiplex PCR; TCRdb holds only in-frame clones, not every one. The profile shows 250,000 or so clones, over 80% of them singletons. The specimen was peripheral blood. The receptors shown here come from a man aged 25-40 years who had recovered from COVID-19.

With regard to this clone: Germline is not matched at one junction end, which may reflect a read error. This chain connects TRBV24-1 to TRBJ2-5; D is perhaps TRBD1 (5 bases). CDR1 and CDR2 from the germline V gene are KGHDR and SFDVKD. The CDR3 is 15 residues long. The CDR3 DNA sequence: TGTGCCACCAGTGATGGGGCGCAGGCCCAAGGGACCCAGTACTTC. As protein: CATSDGAQAQGTQYF.

V usage is TRBV28 and J usage is TRBJ2-1; no clear D. Germline assignment: CDR1 MDHEN and CDR2 SYDVKM. This CDR3 spans 11 amino acids. V lost 8 bases, J lost 11 bases, and 13 bases lay in between. CDR3 nucleotides: TGTGCCAGCGTATCGCAAGCACAGCAGTTCTTC. Its translation is CASVSQAQQFF.

The chain combines TRBV5-1 with TRBJ1-1, with a weak D call TRBD1 (5 bases). V shed 4 bases and J shed 0 bases, with 13 bases lying between them. The germline V gene encodes CDR1 SGHRS and CDR2 YFSETQ. The CDR3 has 15 residues. The CDR3 nucleotides are TGCGCCAGCAGCCGAATCAGGGCGATGAACACTGAAGCTTTCTTT. It yields the protein CASSRIRAMNTEAFF.

The CDR3 spells CAIASGDYNEQFF. The CDR3 DNA follows: TGTGCCATCGCGTCGGGGGACTACAATGAGCAGTTCTTC. This chain uses TRBV10-3 with TRBJ2-1, with D possibly being TRBD2 (6 bases). Germline CDR1 ENHRY, CDR2 SYGVKD. This CDR3 contains 13 residues. Between the trimmed V and J ends, which lost 8 bases and 3 bases, there was a span of 11 bases.

The chain combines TRBV10-3 with TRBJ1-1; D may be TRBD1 (6 bases). The ends were cut back, 3 bases at V and 7 bases at J, with 15 bases in the middle. Germline V gene data show CDR1 as ENHRY and CDR2 as SYGVKD. The CDR3 loop spans 14 amino acids. CDR3 amino acids: CAISDPKRGIEAFF. The CDR3 bases are TGTGCCATCAGTGATCCTAAAAGGGGGATTGAAGCTTTCTTT.

The chain combines TRBV18 with TRBJ2-7; a possible D gene is TRBD1 (5 bases). V was clipped by 5 bases and J by 6 bases, with 14 bases between them. CDR1 KGHSH and CDR2 LQKENI come from the germline V gene. This CDR3 region has 13 residues. Written as DNA, the CDR3 is TGTGCCAGCTCAGCCACCAGGGTGAGCGAGCAGTACGTC. Its translation: CASSATRVSEQYV.

This rearrangement joins TRBV19 to TRBJ1-2, with 8 bases matching TRBD1. The trim removed 9 bases at V and 3 bases at J, leaving 6 bases unmatched. The CDR3 has 13 amino acids. Germline loops: CDR1 LNHDA, CDR2 SQIVND (reference sequence). The CDR3 protein is CASSGGQDYGYTF. DNA of the CDR3: TGTGCCAGCTCTGGGGGACAGGACTATGGCTACACCTTC.

CDR3 nucleotides: TGTGCCACCAGCAGAGACCAGATTATCACAGATACGCAGTATTTT. Translated: CATSRDQIITDTQYF. This sequence joins TRBV15 and TRBJ2-3, with unresolved D. CDR1 is LNHNV and CDR2 is YYDKDF in the germline V gene (reference sequence). The CDR3 loop spans 15 amino acids. V was trimmed by 0 bases and J by 2 bases, leaving 9 bases between them.

Concerning this clone itself: Other nucleotide sequences in the sample specify the same CDR3. The chain couples TRBV5-1 to TRBJ2-6, with D uncertain. CDR1 and CDR2 (germline): SGHRS, YFSETQ. The CDR3 consists of 14 residues. The germline V and J ends were trimmed by 3 bases and 1 base, with 5 bases remaining between them. The CDR3 nucleotides are TGCGCCAGCAGCTCCTCTTCTGGGGCCAACGTCCTGACTTTC. Its protein product is CASSSSSGANVLTF.

The chain has TRBV11-3 and TRBJ1-2, with D unclear. The V gene lost 11 bases and the J gene lost 7 bases, with 11 bases spanning the gap. Germline-derived CDR1 and CDR2 are SGHNT and YENEEA. The CDR3 sequence is 10 residues long. The CDR3 sequence is CAAGYCGYTF. The DNA for the CDR3 is TGTGCCGCGGGGTACTGTGGCTACACCTTC.

The J gene is TRBJ2-5, the V gene TRBV5-4; 7 bases line up with TRBD1. In germline, CDR1 is SGHNT, CDR2 YYREEE (reference sequence). This CDR3 is built from 16 residues. After removal of 4 bases from V and 1 base from J, the junction contained 10 bases not matched to a gene. The CDR3 nucleotides read TGTGCCAGCAGCATCCGACAGGGTGGGGGCCAAGAGACCCAGTACTTC. It codes for CASSIRQGGGQETQYF.

V is TRBV5-1 and J is TRBJ2-4, with TRBD1 identical over 8 bases. CDR1 is SGHRS and CDR2 is YFSETQ in the germline V gene. V dropped 4 bases and J dropped 6; count of bases not matched to a gene: 9. This CDR3 is built from 15 residues. The CDR3 spells CASSPTGVGGNIQYF. The CDR3 nucleotides read TGCGCCAGCAGCCCGACAGGGGTGGGCGGAAACATTCAGTACTTC.

The chain employs TRBV6-6 and TRBJ2-7, with TRBD1 identical over 7 bases. V shed 0 bases and J 5 bases; nucleotides not matched to a gene: 4. This CDR3 spans 14 amino acids. The germline CDR1 and CDR2 sequences are MNHNY and SVGAGI (reference sequence). Written as DNA, the CDR3 is TGTGCCAGCAGTTACTCACAGGGGATTGACGAGCAGTACTTC. Amino acids: CASSYSQGIDEQYF.

This clone appeared a single time. The chain has TRBV6-1 and TRBJ1-1; D call uncertain. There are 12 residues in the CDR3. The ends were cut back, 6 bases at V and 3 bases at J, with 8 bases in the middle. The germline gives CDR1 MNHNS, CDR2 SASEGT. The CDR3 DNA reads TGTGCCAGCAGGCGCCAAGACACTGAAGCTTTCTTT. Its protein product is CASRRQDTEAFF.

The V and J genes are TRBV5-1 and TRBJ1-1; 7 bases are shared with TRBD1. Trimming took 6 bases from V and 11 from J; bases not matched to a gene: 13. This CDR3 spans 13 amino acids. Germline loops: CDR1 SGHRS, CDR2 YFSETQ. The CDR3 loop reads CASTESIQGRAFF. As DNA, the CDR3 is TGCGCCAGCACCGAATCAATACAGGGGCGGGCTTTCTTT.

V is TRBV19 and J is TRBJ1-1; D possibly corresponds to TRBD1 (5 bases). CDR1 is LNHDA, CDR2 SQIVND, per germline (reference sequence). The CDR3 spans 13 residues. V was pared by 7 bases and J by 1 base, with 10 bases between. The CDR3 region has the DNA TGTGCCAGTACCGCGACAGCGAACACTGAAGCTTTCTTT. It yields the protein CASTATANTEAFF.

The chain uses TRBV7-9 and TRBJ2-1; D may be TRBD1 (6 bases). V lost 5 bases to trimming and J lost 9 bases, with 17 bases between them. The CDR3 contains 14 residues. Germline CDR1 SEHNR, CDR2 FQNEAQ (reference sequence). The CDR3 sequence: CASSAHDRTGEQFF. The CDR3 region has the DNA TGTGCCAGCAGCGCCCACGACAGGACTGGTGAGCAGTTCTTC.

The genes are TRBV6-6 and TRBJ2-4; TRBD2 matches at 8 bases. Losses at the gene ends were 5 bases for V and 1 base for J; bases not matched to a gene: 10. The germline gives CDR1 MNHNY, CDR2 SVGAGI (reference sequence). This CDR3 spans 17 amino acids. CDR3 coding DNA: TGTGCCAGCAGTCCTATAGCGGGAAATCAGGCCAAAAACATTCAGTACTTC. Amino acids: CASSPIAGNQAKNIQYF.

The chain is built from TRBV2 and TRBJ1-1; unclear D gene. Germline V gives CDR1 SNHLY, CDR2 FYNNEI. The CDR3 extends over 14 amino acids. V lost 7 bases and J lost 10, with 22 bases in between. The CDR3 spells CASTPLQNTPSAFF. CDR3 sequence (DNA): TGTGCCAGCACTCCATTACAAAATACCCCTTCAGCTTTCTTT.

This chain uses TRBV7-9 with TRBJ2-3; tentative D call: TRBD1 (7 bases). Trimming left V 5 bases short and J 6 bases short, with 27 bases between. Germline assignment: CDR1 SEHNR and CDR2 FQNEAQ (reference sequence). CDR3 length equals 18 residues. The DNA for the CDR3 is TGTGCCAGCAGCCCAAAGGGACTGACAGGGCCGCGAAAGGATACGCAGTATTTT. This gives the protein CASSPKGLTGPRKDTQYF. Using reference TRBV7-9 and TRBJ2-3 for the parts outside the CDR3, the full variable domain is DTGVSQNPRHKITKRGQNVTFRCDPISEHNRLYWYRQTLGQGPEFLTYFQNEAQLEKSRLLSDRFSAERPKGSFSTLEIQRTEQGDSAMYLCASSPKGLTGPRKDTQYFGPGTRLTVL.

V is TRBV5-1 and J is TRBJ2-3, with TRBD2 matching over 11 bases. Trimming took 7 bases from V and 2 from J; bases not matched to a gene: 9. Germline loops: CDR1 SGHRS, CDR2 YFSETQ. The CDR3 contains 16 residues. The CDR3 DNA sequence: TGCGCCAGCGCCACTCGACTAGCGGGGTTCACAGATACGCAGTATTTT. Protein sequence: CASATRLAGFTDTQYF.

CDR3 DNA: TGTGCCAGCAGCCAAGATCAAGTGGCCGAGCAGTACGTC. It translates to CASSQDQVAEQYV. The J gene is TRBJ2-7, the V gene TRBV4-2; D not resolved. Germline loops: CDR1 LGHNA, CDR2 YNFKEQ. The CDR3 length is 13 residues. With 0 bases removed from V and 6 bases from J, the gap between germline ends came to 9 bases.

The CDR3 region is CASKLGKGDQPQHF. The CDR3 nucleotides are TGCGCCAGCAAGCTTGGGAAGGGGGATCAGCCCCAGCATTTT. This chain links TRBV5-1 with TRBJ1-5; D possibly corresponds to TRBD1 (6 bases). V gave up 6 bases and J gave up 5 bases, with 15 bases separating them. The V gene's germline CDR1 is SGHRS and CDR2 YFSETQ. This CDR3 contains 14 residues.

The gene calls are TRBV6-5 and TRBJ2-1; 9 bases align to TRBD1. V trimming: 6 bases; J trimming: 6 bases; junction bases outside the gene matches: 9. The CDR3 sequence is 15 residues long. Germline values: CDR1 MNHEY, CDR2 SVGAGI. The CDR3, as DNA: TGTGCCAGCAGATCCGGGACAGGGAACCTCAATGAGCAGTTCTTC. The encoded protein is CASRSGTGNLNEQFF.